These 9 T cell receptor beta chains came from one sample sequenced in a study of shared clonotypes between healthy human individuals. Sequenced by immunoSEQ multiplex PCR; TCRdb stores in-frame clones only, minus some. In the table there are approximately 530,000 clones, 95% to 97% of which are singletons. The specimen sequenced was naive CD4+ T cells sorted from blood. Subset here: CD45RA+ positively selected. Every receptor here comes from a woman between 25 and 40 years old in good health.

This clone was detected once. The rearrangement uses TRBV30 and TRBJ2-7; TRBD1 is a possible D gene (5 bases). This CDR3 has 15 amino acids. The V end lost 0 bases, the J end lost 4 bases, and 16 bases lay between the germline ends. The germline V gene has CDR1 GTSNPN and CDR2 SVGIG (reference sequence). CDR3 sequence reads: CAWSVFFRVTYEQYF. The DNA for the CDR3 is TGTGCCTGGAGTGTATTCTTCAGGGTAACGTACGAGCAGTACTTC.

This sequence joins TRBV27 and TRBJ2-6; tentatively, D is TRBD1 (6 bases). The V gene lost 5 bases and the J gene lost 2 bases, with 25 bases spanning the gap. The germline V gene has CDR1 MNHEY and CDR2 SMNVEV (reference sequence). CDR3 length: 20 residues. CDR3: CASSAAGASFLVTGANVLTF. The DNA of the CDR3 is TGTGCCAGCAGTGCCGCAGGGGCGTCTTTCCTGGTAACTGGGGCCAACGTCCTGACTTTC.

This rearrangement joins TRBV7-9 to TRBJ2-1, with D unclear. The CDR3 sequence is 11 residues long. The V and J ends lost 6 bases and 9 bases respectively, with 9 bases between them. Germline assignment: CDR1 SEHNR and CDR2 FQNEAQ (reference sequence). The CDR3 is CASSARSEQFF. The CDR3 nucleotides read TGTGCCAGCAGTGCTAGGTCTGAGCAGTTCTTC. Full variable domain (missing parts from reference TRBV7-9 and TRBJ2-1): DTGVSQNPRHKITKRGQNVTFRCDPISEHNRLYWYRQTLGQGPEFLTYFQNEAQLEKSRLLSDRFSAERPKGSFSTLEIQRTEQGDSAMYLCASSARSEQFFGPGTRLTVL.

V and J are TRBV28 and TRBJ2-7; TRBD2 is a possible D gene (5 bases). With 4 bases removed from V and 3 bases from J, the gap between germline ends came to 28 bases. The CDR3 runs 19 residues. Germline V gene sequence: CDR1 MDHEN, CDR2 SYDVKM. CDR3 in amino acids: CASSSQSGPPWTPRYEQYF. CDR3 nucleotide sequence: TGTGCCAGCAGTTCCCAATCCGGGCCCCCCTGGACTCCCCGCTACGAGCAGTACTTC.

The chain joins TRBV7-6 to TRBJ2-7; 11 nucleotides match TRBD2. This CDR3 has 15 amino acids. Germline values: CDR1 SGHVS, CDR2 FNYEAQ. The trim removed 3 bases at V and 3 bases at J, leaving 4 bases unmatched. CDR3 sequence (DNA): TGTGCCAGCAGCTTGGATAGCGGGGGGGGCTACGAGCAGTACTTC. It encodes CASSLDSGGGYEQYF.

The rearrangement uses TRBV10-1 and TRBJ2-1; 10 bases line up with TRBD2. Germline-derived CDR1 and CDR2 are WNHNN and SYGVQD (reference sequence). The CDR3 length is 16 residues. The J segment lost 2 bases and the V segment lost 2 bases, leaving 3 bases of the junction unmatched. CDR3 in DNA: TGCGCCAGCAGTGAGGCTAGCGGGAGTCCCTACAATGAGCAGTTCTTC. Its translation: CASSEASGSPYNEQFF.

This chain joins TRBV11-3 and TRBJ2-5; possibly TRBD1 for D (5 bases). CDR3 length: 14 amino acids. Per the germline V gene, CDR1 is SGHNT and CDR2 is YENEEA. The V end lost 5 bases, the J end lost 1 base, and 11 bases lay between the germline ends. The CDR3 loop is CASSTQGLQETQYF. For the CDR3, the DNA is TGTGCCAGCAGCACCCAGGGCCTCCAAGAGACCCAGTACTTC. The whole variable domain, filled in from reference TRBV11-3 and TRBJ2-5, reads EAGVVQSPRYKIIEKKQPVAFWCNPISGHNTLYWYLQNLGQGPELLIRYENEEAVDDSQLPKDRFSAERLKGVDSTLKIQPAELGDSAVYLCASSTQGLQETQYFGPGTRLLVL.

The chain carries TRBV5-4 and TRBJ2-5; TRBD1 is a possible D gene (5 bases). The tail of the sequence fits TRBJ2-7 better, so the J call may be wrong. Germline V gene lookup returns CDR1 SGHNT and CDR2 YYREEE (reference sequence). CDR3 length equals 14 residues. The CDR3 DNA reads TGTGCCAGCAGCTTGCAGGGCTCTGGGTACGAGCAGTACTTC. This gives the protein CASSLQGSGYEQYF.

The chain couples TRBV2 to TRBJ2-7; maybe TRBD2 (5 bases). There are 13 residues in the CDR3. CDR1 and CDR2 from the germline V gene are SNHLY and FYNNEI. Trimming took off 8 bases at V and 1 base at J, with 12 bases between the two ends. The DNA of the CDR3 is TGTGCCAGCGGGTGGACTGATTCCTACGAGCAGTACTTC. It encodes CASGWTDSYEQYF. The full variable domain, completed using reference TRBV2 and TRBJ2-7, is EPEVTQTPSHQVTQMGQEVILRCVPISNHLYFYWYRQILGQKVEFLVSFYNNEISEKSEIFDDQFSVERPDGSNFTLKIRSTKLEDSAMYFCASGWTDSYEQYFGPGTRLTVT.